This T cell receptor (beta chain) was obtained from a study of siplizumab effects on memory and regulatory T cells. Study-level points and caveats: A small minority of alloreactive clones were mapped to unstimulated subsets. With siplizumab, Treg-derived clones averaged roughly 62% of mappable alloreactive CD4+ clones, versus around 28% in controls.

TCRdb's copy holds only in-frame clones and misses some; the assay was immunoSEQ multiplex PCR. The data contain 57,000 or so clones, roughly 85% of them seen just once; the ten biggest clones take up 0.35% to 0.5%. Worth noting for this clone: Its target is not known.

The germline V gene encodes CDR1 MGHRA and CDR2 YSYEKL. This CDR3 region has 18 residues. Trimming took 1 base from V and 8 from J, leaving 24 bases between them. Sequencing of unstimulated naive, memory, effector memory and TEMRA subsets was performed in a few donor pairs. This TCR was sampled from a human donor in good health. The rearrangement links TRBV4-1 to TRBJ2-1; D might be TRBD1 (5 bases). Specimen: memory CD4+ T cells sorted from blood. CDR3 protein: CASSQAHNPRVTRDEQFF. The CDR3, as DNA: TGCGCCAGCAGCCAAGCCCATAACCCCAGGGTAACCAGGGATGAGCAGTTCTTC.